The 17 T cell receptor beta chains below all came from one sample that was sequenced in a study of control samples from healthy donors and cancer patients. The protocol was immunoSEQ multiplex PCR, while the TCRdb copy is restricted to in-frame clones and leaves out a portion. The data contain just under 150,000 clones, more than 85% of them singletons. What was sequenced was blood. These receptors were taken from a man between 25 and 39 years old in good health.

This rearrangement joins TRBV6-4 to TRBJ2-1, with TRBD1 as a possible D gene (6 bases). V shed 2 bases and J shed 7 bases, with 15 bases lying between them. Germline CDR1 MRHNA, CDR2 SNTAGT. The CDR3 spans 15 residues. The CDR3 reads CASSDEQGLMNEQFF. Written as DNA, the CDR3 is TGTGCCAGCAGTGACGAACAGGGCCTAATGAATGAGCAGTTCTTC.

Concerning this clone: Other nucleotide sequences in the sample specify the same CDR3. V is TRBV3-1 (or the pseudogene TRBV3-2) and J is TRBJ1-2; 8 nucleotides line up with TRBD1. The ends lost 1 base at V and 6 bases at J; junction bases unmatched: 1. Per the germline V gene, CDR1 is LGHDT and CDR2 is YNNKEL (reference sequence). The CDR3 runs to 13 residues. The CDR3 coding sequence is TGTGCCAGCAGCCAAGCAGGGGGCGATGGCTACACCTTC. Its translation: CASSQAGGDGYTF.

This chain connects TRBV28 to TRBJ1-2, with no clear D. The CDR3 contains 13 residues. Trimming pared 5 bases from V and 6 bases from J, leaving 13 bases between. Germline CDR1 reads MDHEN; CDR2 reads SYDVKM. The CDR3 is CASSPSFQNGYTF. In DNA, the CDR3 is TGTGCCAGCAGTCCATCCTTCCAAAATGGCTACACCTTC.

This clone was detected a few times. This rearrangement joins TRBV6-5 to TRBJ2-1; D perhaps matches TRBD1 (6 bases). The CDR3 extends over 13 amino acids. The V end lost 5 bases, the J end lost 8 bases, and 13 bases lay between the germline ends. CDR1 is MNHEY and CDR2 is SVGAGI in the germline V gene. The chain's CDR3 is CASSTNRVDEQFF. The DNA for the CDR3 is TGTGCCAGCAGTACCAACAGGGTCGATGAGCAGTTCTTC.

The rearrangement joins TRBV7-9 to TRBJ1-2; D is uncertain. The germline CDR1 and CDR2 sequences are SEHNR and FQNEAQ (reference sequence). This CDR3 contains 15 residues. V shed 1 base and J shed 1 base, with 10 bases lying between them. The DNA of the CDR3 is TGTGCCAGCAGCTTAGAGGCCGGAGATAACTATGGCTACACCTTC. Its protein is CASSLEAGDNYGYTF.

The CDR3 sequence is CATSREAGPNSPLHF. Written as DNA, the CDR3 is TGTGCCACCAGCAGAGAGGCGGGACCTAATTCACCCCTCCACTTT. This chain connects TRBV15 to TRBJ1-6; a weak D match, TRBD1 (5 bases). Per the germline V gene, CDR1 is LNHNV and CDR2 is YYDKDF (reference sequence). This CDR3 spans 15 amino acids. The V end lost 0 bases, the J end lost 6 bases, and 9 bases lay between the germline ends.

A single count supports this clone. The J gene is TRBJ1-3, the V gene TRBV6-1; unclear D gene. V lost 2 bases and J lost 4, with 6 bases in between. The CDR3 totals 13 residues. The germline gives CDR1 MNHNS, CDR2 SASEGT. DNA of the CDR3: TGTGCCAGCAGTGAAATGGCGGGAAACACCATATATTTT. Its protein is CASSEMAGNTIYF.

The chain combines TRBV5-1 with TRBJ1-1; TRBD1 might be the D (5 bases). Trimming removed 4 bases at V and 0 bases at J, with 19 bases between. CDR3 length: 17 amino acids. The germline gives CDR1 SGHRS, CDR2 YFSETQ. The CDR3 DNA reads as TGCGCCAGCAGCCCCGGGGTAAAGCAGGGTATGAACACTGAAGCTTTCTTT. Translated: CASSPGVKQGMNTEAFF.

The gene calls are TRBV5-4 and TRBJ2-3; 9 bases are shared with TRBD2. The CDR3 is made up of 17 amino acids. Losses at the gene ends were 4 bases for V and 0 bases for J; bases not matched to a gene: 9. Per the germline V gene, CDR1 is SGHNT and CDR2 is YYREEE (reference sequence). This CDR3 reads CASSPVSGGASTDTQYF. CDR3 DNA: TGTGCCAGCAGCCCCGTTAGCGGGGGTGCTAGCACAGATACGCAGTATTTT.

The CDR3 coding sequence is TGTGCCAGCAGTTCAGATACCACCGGGGAGCTGTTTTTT. Amino acid sequence: CASSSDTTGELFF. The J gene is TRBJ2-2, the V gene TRBV27, with D unresolved. The CDR3 spans 13 residues. V shed 4 bases and J shed 4 bases, with 7 bases lying between them. Germline CDR1 and CDR2: MNHEY and SMNVEV (reference sequence).

The CDR3 DNA reads TGTGCCAGCAGCTTGGGTGACAACCTCTACGAGCAGTACTTC. Amino acid sequence: CASSLGDNLYEQYF. The chain is built from TRBV5-4 and TRBJ2-7; the D is unclear. The CDR3 totals 14 residues. Trimming stripped 0 bases from V and 3 bases from J, with 10 bases between. Germline CDR1 and CDR2: SGHNT and YYREEE (reference sequence).

This chain connects TRBV13 to TRBJ1-1; D is perhaps TRBD1 (5 bases). CDR1 and CDR2 from the germline V gene are PRHDT and FYEKMQ (reference sequence). The CDR3 sequence is 13 residues long. The ends were cut back, 3 bases at V and 1 base at J, with 6 bases in the middle. CDR3 in DNA: TGTGCCAGCAGCTTTGGACAGAACACTGAAGCTTTCTTT. Translated, it gives CASSFGQNTEAFF.

This clone was detected once. The CDR3 DNA sequence: TGTGCCAGCAGTTCTCCAGGACAGTCCTACGAGCAGTACTTC. Translating it yields CASSSPGQSYEQYF. The chain joins TRBV28 to TRBJ2-7, with D perhaps TRBD1 (6 bases). There are 14 residues in the CDR3. Germline V gene sequence: CDR1 MDHEN, CDR2 SYDVKM. The V and J ends lost 4 bases and 1 base respectively, with 11 bases between them. Drawing the rest from reference TRBV28 and TRBJ2-7, the complete variable domain is DVKVTQSSRYLVKRTGEKVFLECVQDMDHENMFWYRQDPGLGLRLIYFSYDVKMKEKGDIPEGYSVSREKKERFSLILESASTNQTSMYLCASSSPGQSYEQYFGPGTRLTVT.

J is TRBJ1-2 and V is TRBV6-4; 11 bases align to TRBD1. The CDR3 spans 17 residues. The germline CDR1 and CDR2 sequences are MRHNA and SNTAGT. With 6 bases clipped from V and 2 bases from J, the junction kept 11 bases outside the gene matches. The CDR3 DNA is TGTGCCAGCAGGCCCGGACAGGGGGCTAATTTGAACTATGGCTACACCTTC. Translating gives CASRPGQGANLNYGYTF.

The chain joins TRBV10-3 to TRBJ1-6; a weak D match, TRBD1 (5 bases). There are 16 residues in the CDR3. V lost 0 bases and J 3 bases, leaving 9 bases between the germline ends. The germline V gene encodes CDR1 ENHRY and CDR2 SYGVKD. CDR3 in DNA: TGTGCCATCAGTGAGTCAGGGGAACACTATAATTCACCCCTCCACTTT. Amino acids: CAISESGEHYNSPLHF.

The CDR3 coding sequence is TGTGCTAGTAGGACAGGGCACACTGAAGCTTTCTTT. Translated, it gives CASRTGHTEAFF. The chain joins TRBV12-5 to TRBJ1-1, with 8 bases that match TRBD1. With 8 bases clipped from V and 3 bases from J, the junction kept 2 bases outside the gene matches. Germline values: CDR1 LGHNT, CDR2 FRNRAP. The CDR3 runs to 12 residues.

V gene TRBV12-5 combines with J gene TRBJ2-1; D remains ambiguous. CDR1 and CDR2 (germline): LGHNT, FRNRAP. Between the trimmed V and J ends, which lost 4 bases and 4 bases, there was a span of 11 bases. The CDR3 is 14 residues long. The DNA of the CDR3 is TGTGCTAGTGGTTCGCGCTACGGGTACAATGAGCAGTTCTTC. Amino acids: CASGSRYGYNEQFF.